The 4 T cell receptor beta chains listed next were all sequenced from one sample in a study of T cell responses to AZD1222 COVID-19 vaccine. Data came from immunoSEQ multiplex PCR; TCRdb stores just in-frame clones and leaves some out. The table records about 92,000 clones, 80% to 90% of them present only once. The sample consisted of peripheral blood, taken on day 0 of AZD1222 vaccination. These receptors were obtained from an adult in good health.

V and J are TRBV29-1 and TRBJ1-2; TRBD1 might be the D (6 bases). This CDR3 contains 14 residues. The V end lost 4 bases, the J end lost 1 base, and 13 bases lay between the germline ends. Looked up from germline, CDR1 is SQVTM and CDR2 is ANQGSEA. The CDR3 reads CSVGRDIFNYGYTF. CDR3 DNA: TGCAGCGTTGGGCGGGACATCTTTAACTATGGCTACACCTTC. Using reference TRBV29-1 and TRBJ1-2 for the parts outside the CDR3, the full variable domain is SAVISQKPSRDICQRGTSLTIQCQVDSQVTMMFWYRQQPGQSLTLIATANQGSEATYESGFVIDKFPISRPNLTFSTLTVSNMSPEDSSIYLCSVGRDIFNYGYTFGSGTRLTVV.

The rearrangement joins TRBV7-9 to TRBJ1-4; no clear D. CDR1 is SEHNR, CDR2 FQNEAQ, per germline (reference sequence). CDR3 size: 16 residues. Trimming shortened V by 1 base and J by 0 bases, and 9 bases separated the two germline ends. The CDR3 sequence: CASSLGRTATNEKLFF. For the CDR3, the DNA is TGTGCCAGCAGCTTAGGACGGACCGCAACTAATGAAAAACTGTTTTTT.

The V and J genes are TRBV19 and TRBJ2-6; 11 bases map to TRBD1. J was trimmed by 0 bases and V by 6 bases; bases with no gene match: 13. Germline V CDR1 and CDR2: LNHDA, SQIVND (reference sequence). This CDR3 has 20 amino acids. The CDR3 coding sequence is TGTGCCAGTAGCAATGGAGGGACAGGGGGGCCAGGCTCTGGGGCCAACGTCCTGACTTTC. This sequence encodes CASSNGGTGGPGSGANVLTF.

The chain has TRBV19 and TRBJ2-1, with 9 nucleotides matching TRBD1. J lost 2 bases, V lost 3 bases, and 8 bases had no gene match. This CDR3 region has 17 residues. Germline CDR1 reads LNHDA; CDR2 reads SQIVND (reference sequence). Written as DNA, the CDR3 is TGTGCCAGTAGTATTAGTTTTGGGACAGGGCCCTACAATGAGCAGTTCTTC. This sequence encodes CASSISFGTGPYNEQFF.